The T cell receptor beta chain described here comes from a study of regulatory and conventional T cells in RAG deficiency. Study results and limitations: Treg unique TCR beta sequences were about 100-fold fewer in Omenn syndrome and CID/AS patients than controls. In Omenn syndrome, sorted "Tregs" may be peripherally activated cells. In Omenn syndrome, Treg and Tconv repertoires overlapped >75%.

Per germline, CDR1 MNHNY and CDR2 SVGAGI (reference sequence). V lost 2 bases to trimming and J lost 0 bases, with 8 bases between them. The CDR3 runs 15 residues. The sorted regulatory T cells were CD4+, CD25-high and CD127-low, with genomic DNA sequenced. The method was immunoSEQ multiplex PCR; TCRdb's version includes in-frame clones alone and lacks a portion of them. This table holds under 15,000 clones, approximately 94% found once. With regard to this clone: The antigen is unknown.

This sample was also put to use in a study of regulatory T cells. That work contributes: The primer mix had 52 TRBV and 13 TRBJ primers. In patients, unique TRB V-J pairs were restricted and V/J usage skewed, especially in Tregs.

This TCR was recovered from a human donor in good health. The chain couples TRBV6-6 to TRBJ2-4; the D is unclear. Sequenced input: CD127- CD25+ CD4+ Tregs sorted from blood. The CDR3 loop is CASSYAVLAKNIQYF. DNA for the CDR3: TGTGCCAGCAGTTACGCAGTTCTAGCCAAAAACATTCAGTACTTC.